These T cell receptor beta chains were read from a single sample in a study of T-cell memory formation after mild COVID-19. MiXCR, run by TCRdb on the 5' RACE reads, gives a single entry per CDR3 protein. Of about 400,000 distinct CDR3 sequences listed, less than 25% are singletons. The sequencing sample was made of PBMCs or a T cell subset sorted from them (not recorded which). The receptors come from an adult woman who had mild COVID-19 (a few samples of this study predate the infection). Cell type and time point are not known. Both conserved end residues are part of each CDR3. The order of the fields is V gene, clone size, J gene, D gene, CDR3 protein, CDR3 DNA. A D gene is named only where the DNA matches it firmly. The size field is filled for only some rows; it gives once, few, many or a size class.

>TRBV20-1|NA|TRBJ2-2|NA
CSARDVAPGNTGELFF
TGCAGTGCTAGAGATGTTGCCCCAGGGAACACCGGGGAGCTGTTTTTT
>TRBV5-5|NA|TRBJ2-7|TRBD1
CASGRDRDYEQYF
TGTGCCAGCGGCCGGGACAGGGACTACGAGCAGTACTTC
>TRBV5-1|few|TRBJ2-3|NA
CASSGRDARTDTQYF
TGCGCCAGCAGCGGCCGGGACGCAAGAACAGATACGCAGTATTTT
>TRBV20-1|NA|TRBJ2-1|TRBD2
CSARLAGVSYNEQFF
TGCAGTGCTAGGTTGGCGGGAGTGTCCTACAATGAGCAGTTCTTC
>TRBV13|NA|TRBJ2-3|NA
CASSRRGLGDGNTQYF
TGTGCCAGCAGCCGACGGGGACTCGGGGATGGGAATACGCAGTATTTT
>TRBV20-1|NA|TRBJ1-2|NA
CSASRGGSNYGYTF
TGCAGTGCCTCTAGGGGAGGTTCTAACTATGGCTACACCTTC
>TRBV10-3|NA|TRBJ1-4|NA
CAISEDGRANEKLFF
TGTGCCATCAGTGAGGACGGCAGGGCTAATGAAAAACTGTTTTTT
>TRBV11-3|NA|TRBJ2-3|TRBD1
CASSLGQGGADTQYF
TGTGCCAGCAGCTTGGGACAGGGGGGCGCAGATACGCAGTATTTT
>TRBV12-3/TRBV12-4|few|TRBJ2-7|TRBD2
CASSLGGRVYEQYF
TGTGCCAGCAGTTTAGGCGGGAGGGTTTACGAGCAGTACTTC
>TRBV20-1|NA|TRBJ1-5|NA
CSARRQAQNSNQPQHF
TGCAGTGCTAGGAGACAGGCACAAAATAGCAATCAGCCCCAGCATTTT
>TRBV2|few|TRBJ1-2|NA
CASSRDKSNYGYTF
TGTGCCAGCAGCCGGGACAAATCCAACTATGGCTACACCTTC
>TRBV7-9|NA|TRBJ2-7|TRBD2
CASSFLAGGEQYF
TGTGCCAGCAGCTTTCTAGCGGGAGGCGAGCAGTACTTC
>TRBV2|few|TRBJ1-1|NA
CASRRDPNTEAFF
TGTGCCAGCAGGAGGGACCCGAACACTGAAGCTTTCTTT
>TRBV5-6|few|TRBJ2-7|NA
CASSKGQNFYEQYF
TGTGCCAGCAGCAAAGGACAGAACTTCTACGAGCAGTACTTC